This T cell receptor (beta chain) was identified during a study of radiotherapy plus CTLA-4 blockade in lung cancer. Overall study context: Objective response rate was around 20%; disease control rate, approximately 30%.

Treatment of patients with chemo-refractory metastatic non-small-cell lung cancer consisted of focal radiation plus CTLA-4 blockade with ipilimumab. Deletions cut 1 base from V and 5 bases from J, with 8 bases between. The germline gives CDR1 SGHTA, CDR2 FQGNSA. The CDR3 sequence is 13 residues long. On this clone itself: Its specificity is unknown.

Profiling relied on immunoSEQ multiplex PCR, and the TCRdb table lists in-frame clones only, not all of them. Among under 70,000 clones listed, approximately 80% were seen once. Study-level results: Expansion in blood of tumor-derived TCR clones was seen after radiotherapy plus ipilimumab.

This sample comprised peripheral blood, obtained from a patient treated with radiotherapy plus ipilimumab. The chain carries TRBV7-2 and TRBJ1-2; no reliable D call. The receptor was isolated from a human donor with non-small cell lung cancer who had a complete response to radiotherapy plus ipilimumab. The CDR3 DNA follows: TGTGCCAGCAGCTTAGGAACCCTGTATGGCTACACCTTC. It yields the protein CASSLGTLYGYTF.